What follows are 32 T cell receptor beta chains derived from one specimen sequenced in a study of radiation and T cells in renal cell carcinoma (dated by TCRdb to about 2020). Library prep was done by the immunoSEQ multiplex PCR assay. This immuneACCESS table, as held by TCRdb, lists in-frame sequences with V and J called but not all clones. Of the missing ones, under half trace to an unresolved V gene in checked studies; the others have no known cause. This sample has 95,000 to 150,000 clones in its table, and around 81% of those were observed once. In total, the top ten clones hold 5.8% of the sample. In light of the paper, this sample's time point label describes: blood 2 weeks post-SBRT. The sample's treatment or condition label is to be understood as: 15 Gy SBRT to primary tumor, nephrectomy 4 weeks later. The sequencing used blood, collected from a patient whose treatment included radiotherapy and nephrectomy. Receptors originate from a man in his fifties or sixties with renal cell carcinoma.

This sequence joins TRBV9 and TRBJ1-2, with 9 bases that match TRBD1. The CDR3 has 14 amino acids. V was clipped by 0 bases and J by 6 bases; unmatched bases: 3. Germline V CDR1 and CDR2: SGDLS, YYNGEE. The CDR3 nucleotides are TGTGCCAGCAGCGTAGTGGGGACAGGGAATGGCTACACCTTC. This gives the protein CASSVVGTGNGYTF.

J is TRBJ2-2 and V is TRBV9; the D gene is possibly TRBD2 (5 bases). CDR1 is SGDLS and CDR2 is YYNGEE in the germline V gene. Trimming stripped 5 bases from V and 3 bases from J, with 23 bases between. The CDR3 runs 18 residues. The CDR3 coding sequence is TGTGCCAGCAGTCCCAGAGGGTCGGCGCACGCATACACCGGGGAGCTGTTTTTT. This codes for CASSPRGSAHAYTGELFF.

V gene TRBV5-4 combines with J gene TRBJ1-4, with 7 nucleotides matching TRBD1. The CDR3 is made up of 14 amino acids. V was pared by 2 bases and J by 7 bases, with 5 bases of the junction left unmatched. CDR1 SGHNT and CDR2 YYREEE come from the germline V gene (reference sequence). CDR3 bases: TGTGCCAGCAGCTTACAGGGGTTCAGTGAAAAACTGTTTTTT. Protein: CASSLQGFSEKLFF.

The CDR3 is CASSQETLAVGEQFF. CDR3 sequence (DNA): TGTGCCAGCAGCCAAGAAACACTAGCTGTGGGTGAGCAGTTCTTC. The chain joins TRBV4-2 to TRBJ2-1; a possible D gene is TRBD2 (6 bases). This CDR3 spans 15 amino acids. Trimming took 0 bases from V and 9 from J, leaving 15 bases between them. Germline CDR1 reads LGHNA; CDR2 reads YNFKEQ.

The rearrangement joins TRBV2 to TRBJ2-3; 8 bases align to TRBD2. V lost 4 bases, J lost 0 bases, and 12 bases stayed unmatched. The V gene's germline CDR1 is SNHLY and CDR2 FYNNEI. This CDR3 region has 18 residues. This CDR3 is CASSGPAGDITSTDTQYF. In DNA form, the CDR3 reads TGTGCCAGCAGTGGCCCAGCGGGGGATATTACTAGCACAGATACGCAGTATTTT.

The chain has TRBV18 and TRBJ2-3; D could derive from TRBD1 or TRBD2 (5 bases each). V shed 5 bases and J shed 4 bases, with 19 bases lying between them. CDR3 length equals 16 residues. CDR1 is KGHSH, CDR2 LQKENI, per germline. CDR3 in DNA: TGTGCCAGCTCATTTTCTACGGGGACCCCCCCAGATACGCAGTATTTT. Amino acid sequence: CASSFSTGTPPDTQYF.

The CDR3 loop is CASIWREGTGELFF. CDR3 nucleotide sequence: TGTGCCAGCATTTGGCGGGAGGGGACCGGGGAGCTGTTTTTT. This chain links TRBV2 with TRBJ2-2; TRBD2 agrees at 9 bases. CDR3 length: 14 residues. Germline CDR1 is SNHLY and CDR2 is FYNNEI. The trim removed 7 bases at V and 5 bases at J, leaving 5 bases unmatched.

The chain combines TRBV18 with TRBJ1-1; D unresolved. The CDR3 has 14 residues. Germline values: CDR1 KGHSH, CDR2 LQKENI. Trimming took 0 bases from V and 3 from J, leaving 8 bases between them. CDR3 region: CASSPPSRDTEAFF. The CDR3 bases are TGTGCCAGCTCACCACCCTCGCGGGACACTGAAGCTTTCTTT.

The sample holds a few counts of this clone. This sequence joins TRBV7-2 and TRBJ1-6; tentative D call: TRBD1 (5 bases). The CDR3 covers 14 residues. Germline V lookup: CDR1 SGHTA, CDR2 FQGNSA. The germline V and J ends were trimmed by 1 base and 7 bases, with 8 bases remaining between them. Here the CDR3 DNA reads TGTGCCAGCAGCTTAGGGGGGGACAATTCACCCCTCCACTTT. As protein: CASSLGGDNSPLHF.

The chain links TRBV13 to TRBJ1-1; 8 bases match TRBD1. The germline V gene encodes CDR1 PRHDT and CDR2 FYEKMQ (reference sequence). V was pared by 2 bases and J by 4 bases, with 3 bases of the junction left unmatched. CDR3 length equals 14 residues. The CDR3 sequence: CASSLRTGLTEAFF. CDR3 nucleotides: TGTGCCAGCAGCTTAAGGACAGGGCTCACTGAAGCTTTCTTT. Filled out from reference TRBV13 and TRBJ1-1, the complete variable domain reads AAGVIQSPRHLIKEKRETATLKCYPIPRHDTVYWYQQGPGQDPQFLISFYEKMQSDKGSIPDRFSAQQFSDYHSELNMSSLELGDSALYFCASSLRTGLTEAFFGQGTRLTVV.

The CDR3 DNA follows: TGTGCCAGCAGCCAAGGGACGGGAGCGAACACCGGGGAGCTGTTTTTT. Encoded protein: CASSQGTGANTGELFF. The chain carries TRBV4-2 and TRBJ2-2, with D maybe TRBD2 (6 bases). The CDR3 has 16 amino acids. The germline V gene has CDR1 LGHNA and CDR2 YNFKEQ. Trimming removed 1 base from V and 0 bases from J, with 9 bases in between.

This sequence joins TRBV2 and TRBJ2-7, with D perhaps TRBD1 or TRBD2 (5 bases each). This CDR3 is built from 15 residues. V was shortened by 0 bases and J by 4 bases, with 13 bases between the two germline ends. Per germline, CDR1 SNHLY and CDR2 FYNNEI. The CDR3 coding sequence is TGTGCCAGCAGTGAAGCGGGGCCCGGGGTTTACGAGCAGTACTTC. This translates into CASSEAGPGVYEQYF. Complete variable domain (other parts from reference TRBV2 and TRBJ2-7): EPEVTQTPSHQVTQMGQEVILRCVPISNHLYFYWYRQILGQKVEFLVSFYNNEISEKSEIFDDQFSVERPDGSNFTLKIRSTKLEDSAMYFCASSEAGPGVYEQYFGPGTRLTVT.

The V and J genes are TRBV5-6 and TRBJ2-5, with TRBD1 matching 7 bases. Germline assignment: CDR1 SGHDT and CDR2 YYEEEE. This CDR3 has 14 amino acids. The J segment lost 5 bases and the V segment lost 1 base, leaving 5 bases of the junction unmatched. CDR3 sequence reads: CASSLKKGAETQYF. Here the CDR3 DNA reads TGTGCCAGCAGCTTGAAGAAGGGGGCCGAGACCCAGTACTTC. The variable domain in full, completed from reference TRBV5-6 and TRBJ2-5, reads DAGVTQSPTHLIKTRGQQVTLRCSPKSGHDTVSWYQQALGQGPQFIFQYYEEEERQRGNFPDRFSGHQFPNYSSELNVNALLLGDSALYLCASSLKKGAETQYFGPGTRLLVL.

This sequence joins TRBV5-1 and TRBJ2-7; 9 nucleotides line up with TRBD1. Germline V CDR1 and CDR2: SGHRS, YFSETQ. J gave up 3 bases and V 2 bases, and 9 bases lay outside the gene matches. The CDR3 runs 16 residues. CDR3 region: CASSFSTGQGSYEQYF. The DNA for the CDR3 is TGCGCCAGCAGCTTCTCCACGGGACAGGGAAGCTACGAGCAGTACTTC.

V gene TRBV27 combines with J gene TRBJ1-5, with 7 bases fitting TRBD1. Germline loops: CDR1 MNHEY, CDR2 SMNVEV (reference sequence). The CDR3 covers 14 residues. Losses at the gene ends were 5 bases for V and 7 bases for J; bases not matched to a gene: 8. The CDR3 reads CASSMGRQGQPQHF. The CDR3, as DNA: TGTGCCAGCAGTATGGGACGACAGGGACAGCCCCAGCATTTT.

The V and J genes are TRBV7-2 and TRBJ2-2; TRBD2 matches 9 bases. The length of the CDR3 is 16 residues. Germline trimming cut 6 bases from V and 4 bases from J; bases unmatched to any gene: 9. Germline V gene lookup returns CDR1 SGHTA and CDR2 FQGNSA. CDR3 amino acids: CASSYRTSEGTGELFF. CDR3 DNA: TGTGCCAGCAGTTATAGGACTAGCGAGGGCACCGGGGAGCTGTTTTTT.

The chain combines TRBV5-3 with TRBJ1-5; TRBD1 agrees at 7 bases. TRBV5-3 is an ORF; its function is uncertain. This CDR3 has 17 amino acids. J lost 5 bases, V lost 2 bases, and 13 bases had no gene match. The CDR3 DNA sequence: TGTGCCAGAAGCTTACCTCCGGGACAGCGCTTAGATCAGCCCCAGCATTTT. Its protein is CARSLPPGQRLDQPQHF.

The chain employs TRBV29-1 and TRBJ2-5; unclear D gene. Looked up from germline, CDR1 is SQVTM and CDR2 is ANQGSEA. Trimming shortened V by 1 base and J by 5 bases, and 11 bases separated the two germline ends. The CDR3 runs to 13 residues. CDR3 sequence reads: CSVEGGQGETQYF. CDR3 in DNA: TGCAGCGTTGAAGGGGGTCAAGGGGAGACCCAGTACTTC.

The chain couples TRBV6-5 to TRBJ1-5; D is unclear. The CDR3 is 14 amino acids. V was trimmed by 5 bases and J by 0 bases, leaving 8 bases between them. CDR1 MNHEY and CDR2 SVGAGI come from the germline V gene. The CDR3 loop is CASSQYNSNQPQHF. The CDR3 bases are TGTGCCAGCAGTCAATACAATAGCAATCAGCCCCAGCATTTT.

J is TRBJ1-1 and V is TRBV9; D may be TRBD1 (6 bases). V lost 3 bases to trimming and J lost 0 bases, with 18 bases between them. There are 17 residues in the CDR3. Germline CDR1 and CDR2: SGDLS and YYNGEE. CDR3 in amino acids: CASSDMRGRRMNTEAFF. The CDR3 DNA sequence: TGTGCCAGCAGCGACATGAGGGGGAGACGTATGAACACTGAAGCTTTCTTT.

This clone showed up just a few times. The rearrangement links TRBV4-1 to TRBJ2-7, with D perhaps matching TRBD1 (5 bases). This CDR3 has 15 amino acids. Germline V gene data show CDR1 as MGHRA and CDR2 as YSYEKL. The V gene lost 1 base and the J gene lost 3 bases, with 13 bases spanning the gap. CDR3 DNA: TGCGCCAGCAGCCAAGTATCTGGGGCACGCTACGAGCAGTACTTC. Protein: CASSQVSGARYEQYF.

A single count supports this clone. The CDR3 loop reads CASRPRGQGGEQYF. Here the CDR3 DNA reads TGTGCCAGCAGACCCCGAGGGCAGGGGGGCGAGCAGTACTTC. The genes are TRBV6-6 and TRBJ2-7, with a tentative D call TRBD1 (7 bases). The length of the CDR3 is 14 residues. CDR1 is MNHNY, CDR2 SVGAGI, per germline (reference sequence). V lost 6 bases and J 6 bases, leaving 18 bases between the germline ends.

The rearrangement uses TRBV7-9 and TRBJ2-1, with D perhaps TRBD2 (6 bases). Germline V gene sequence: CDR1 SEHNR, CDR2 FQNEAQ (reference sequence). CDR3 length: 15 amino acids. V was pared by 2 bases and J by 6 bases, with 14 bases between. As DNA, the CDR3 is TGTGCCAGCAGCTTATCTAGCGATGTGAGCAATGAGCAGTTCTTC. Its protein product is CASSLSSDVSNEQFF.

The chain carries TRBV2 and TRBJ2-7; D is unclear. The length of the CDR3 is 12 residues. The germline CDR1 and CDR2 sequences are SNHLY and FYNNEI. Trimming stripped 7 bases from V and 2 bases from J, with 9 bases between. In DNA, the CDR3 is TGTGCCAGCACCGAACGGACCTACGAGCAGTACTTC. This translates into CASTERTYEQYF.

CDR3 amino acids: CTSSPSGSNSYEQYF. In nucleotides, the CDR3 is TGCACCAGCAGCCCTAGCGGGAGTAACTCCTACGAGCAGTACTTC. The rearrangement links TRBV1 to TRBJ2-7; the table's TRBD2 call for D was not verified on the DNA. TRBV1 is deemed a pseudogene. The length of the CDR3 is 15 residues.

V and J are TRBV30 and TRBJ2-2, with D possibly being TRBD1 or TRBD2 (5 bases each). CDR1 GTSNPN and CDR2 SVGIG come from the germline V gene (reference sequence). Deletions cut 0 bases from V and 6 bases from J, with 8 bases between. There are 13 residues in the CDR3. This chain's CDR3 is CAWSVRGAGELFF. The CDR3 region has the DNA TGTGCCTGGAGTGTTAGGGGAGCCGGGGAGCTGTTTTTT. Combining the CDR3 with reference TRBV30 and TRBJ2-2 gives the whole variable domain SQTIHQWPATLVQPVGSPLSLECTVEGTSNPNLYWYRQAAGRGLQLLFYSVGIGQISSEVPQNLSASRPQDRQFILSSKKLLLSDSGFYLCAWSVRGAGELFFGEGSRLTVL.

The chain carries TRBV5-6 and TRBJ1-1; D call uncertain. The V gene's germline CDR1 is SGHDT and CDR2 YYEEEE. The CDR3 covers 15 residues. The V end was cut by 2 bases, the J end by 3 bases, with 14 bases between. The CDR3 here is CASSLRAVPHTEAFF. The CDR3, as DNA: TGTGCCAGCAGCTTACGGGCAGTTCCTCACACTGAAGCTTTCTTT.

This clone was counted only a few times. The chain combines TRBV7-2 with TRBJ1-1; TRBD1 might be the D (5 bases). V was clipped by 1 base and J by 1 base, with 7 bases between them. Germline V lookup: CDR1 SGHTA, CDR2 FQGNSA. The CDR3 is 14 residues long. The CDR3 spells CASSLVRANTEAFF. The CDR3 bases are TGTGCCAGCAGCTTAGTCAGGGCGAACACTGAAGCTTTCTTT.

CDR3 loop: CASSLNRGNYEQYF. CDR3 coding DNA: TGTGCCAGCAGCTTGAACAGGGGGAACTACGAGCAGTACTTC. V gene TRBV5-4 combines with J gene TRBJ2-7; the match to TRBD1 covers 8 bases. The V gene end was trimmed by 1 base and the J gene end by 3 bases; junction bases not matched to a gene: 3. In germline, CDR1 is SGHNT, CDR2 YYREEE (reference sequence). CDR3 size: 14 residues. The whole variable domain, filled in from reference TRBV5-4 and TRBJ2-7, reads ETGVTQSPTHLIKTRGQQVTLRCSSQSGHNTVSWYQQALGQGPQFIFQYYREEENGRGNFPPRFSGLQFPNYSSELNVNALELDDSALYLCASSLNRGNYEQYFGPGTRLTVT.

This clone was detected a few times. J is TRBJ1-1 and V is TRBV5-6; no clear D gene. This CDR3 region has 13 residues. The ends were cut back, 2 bases at V and 3 bases at J, with 8 bases in the middle. Germline V CDR1 and CDR2: SGHDT, YYEEEE. The CDR3 here is CASSFWRDTEAFF. CDR3 sequence (DNA): TGTGCCAGCAGCTTTTGGAGGGACACTGAAGCTTTCTTT.

The chain joins TRBV28 to TRBJ2-2, with 11 bases fitting TRBD1. The germline CDR1 and CDR2 sequences are MDHEN and SYDVKM. Trimming at V came to 5 bases and at J to 7 bases, leaving 9 bases not matched to a gene. This CDR3 spans 16 amino acids. CDR3 sequence reads: CASSPPGQGDGGELFF. The CDR3, as DNA: TGTGCCAGCAGTCCTCCGGGACAGGGGGATGGCGGGGAGCTGTTTTTT.

V and J are TRBV6-5 and TRBJ2-7, with D perhaps TRBD2 (6 bases). The CDR3 has 15 amino acids. The V end lost 0 bases, the J end lost 4 bases, and 13 bases lay between the germline ends. Germline V gene sequence: CDR1 MNHEY, CDR2 SVGAGI. CDR3 sequence: CASSYSMDYRYEQYF. The CDR3 DNA reads as TGTGCCAGCAGTTACTCGATGGACTACCGATACGAGCAGTACTTC.